Sequencing of this T cell receptor (beta chain) was carried out in a study of T cells in Graves' hyperthyroidism and ophthalmopathy. RNA transcripts provided the source from which TCR beta CDR3 regions were amplified. TCR CDR3 regions were first amplified by RT-PCR with HTBI primers. TCRdb fed the multiplex PCR reads into MiXCR, producing one record per CDR3 protein. This table holds about 420,000 distinct CDR3 sequences, approximately 14% found once. The length of the CDR3 is 14 residues. Between the trimmed V and J ends, which lost 8 bases and 5 bases, there was a span of 17 bases. Looked up from germline, CDR1 is SGHTA and CDR2 is FQGNSA. Points from the study as a whole: The model's output predicted ophthalmopathy at a median of roughly 6.9 months prior to onset.

In regard to this clonotype: Its antigen is not known.

Source material: blood. The sequence was obtained from a woman under 30 with Graves' hyperthyroidism. The rearrangement joins TRBV7-2 to TRBJ2-3; D is perhaps TRBD2 (6 bases). The CDR3 sequence is CASEESIGRDTQYF. The CDR3 nucleotides are TGTGCCAGCGAAGAATCTATCGGGAGAGATACGCAGTATTTT.